The following is a T cell receptor (beta chain) sequence with its context. The CDR3 contains 18 residues. V shed 3 bases and J shed 3 bases, with 20 bases lying between them. The data originate from a study of patients and donors after allogeneic stem cell transplantation. TCRdb fed the RT-PCR reads into MiXCR, producing one record per CDR3 protein. The repertoire has approximately 170,000 distinct CDR3 sequences, roughly 22% of them found once; the top ten carry 25% to 30%. The TCR was taken from a human donor who was either an allogeneic HSCT recipient or a stem cell or donor lymphocyte infusion donor (not recorded which). It is not recorded whose cells these are; they may come from a transplant donor. The chain has TRBV12-3 or TRBV12-4 and TRBJ2-2, with D hard to call. The specimen sequenced was blood, either unsorted or a sorted T cell fraction (not recorded which). This CDR3 is CASSFPPRLAGYTGELFF. In DNA, the CDR3 is TGTGCCAGCAGTTTTCCCCCTCGGCTCGCTGGATACACCGGGGAGCTGTTTTTT.